The 25 T cell receptor beta chains in this list originate from one sample, sequenced in a study of immune evolution from preneoplasia to lung adenocarcinoma. Libraries were prepared by immunoSEQ multiplex PCR; TCRdb keeps only in-frame clonotypes and omits some of them. The profile shows 8,000 to 9,500 clones, about 78% of them singletons. Specimen: FFPE minimally invasive lung adenocarcinoma tissue. These receptor sequences come from a donor older than 65 with lung adenocarcinoma.

The count of this clone is one. J is TRBJ1-1 and V is TRBV19; possible D gene TRBD1, 5 bases. In germline, CDR1 is LNHDA, CDR2 SQIVND (reference sequence). This CDR3 region has 12 residues. V was cut by 9 bases and J by 1 base, with 9 bases left in between. CDR3 sequence: CASGTGNTEAFF. The CDR3 DNA reads TGTGCCAGCGGGACGGGGAACACTGAAGCTTTCTTT. Full variable domain (rest looked up from reference TRBV19 and TRBJ1-1): DGGITQSPKYLFRKEGQNVTLSCEQNLNHDAMYWYRQDPGQGLRLIYYSQIVNDFQKGDIAEGYSVSREKKESFPLTVTSAQKNPTAFYLCASGTGNTEAFFGQGTRLTVV.

The rearrangement links TRBV12-1 to TRBJ2-1; the table's D call, TRBD2, was not checked against the DNA. TRBV12-1 is described as a pseudogene. CDR3 length equals 13 residues. CDR3 DNA: TGTGCCAGCAGCTTTGCGCGGCGCAATGAGCAGTTCTTC. It specifies CASSFARRNEQFF.

This sequence joins TRBV5-1 and TRBJ2-7; TRBD2 agrees at 9 bases. Germline-derived CDR1 and CDR2 are SGHRS and YFSETQ. The CDR3 extends over 15 amino acids. The trim removed 4 bases at V and 0 bases at J, leaving 5 bases unmatched. The CDR3 DNA sequence: TGCGCCAGCAGCGCGAATAGCGGGAGCTCCTACGAGCAGTACTTC. It encodes CASSANSGSSYEQYF.

This clone has more than one count but fewer than ten. This rearrangement joins TRBV28 to TRBJ1-3, with D possibly being TRBD1 (6 bases). This CDR3 has 15 residues. The germline CDR1 and CDR2 sequences are MDHEN and SYDVKM. V was cut by 3 bases and J by 0 bases, with 9 bases left in between. CDR3 loop: CASSFRGDSGNTIYF. For the CDR3, the DNA is TGTGCCAGCAGTTTTAGGGGGGACTCTGGAAACACCATATATTTT.

This rearrangement joins TRBV10-3 to TRBJ1-2; D gene ambiguous. The germline V gene has CDR1 ENHRY and CDR2 SYGVKD. Trimming cost V 7 bases and J 4 bases, with 16 bases left between them. The CDR3 spans 14 residues. CDR3 DNA sequence: TGTGCCATCACCCCTGACGGGATCGGCTATGGCTACACCTTC. It specifies CAITPDGIGYGYTF.

The genes are TRBV19 and TRBJ2-6, with 9 bases lining up with TRBD2. Germline V gene data show CDR1 as LNHDA and CDR2 as SQIVND (reference sequence). The CDR3 contains 18 residues. The V gene end was trimmed by 1 base and the J gene end by 1 base; junction bases not matched to a gene: 5. The DNA for the CDR3 is TGTGCCAGTAGTATAGTGGGCGGGAGGGGGTCTGGGGCCAACGTCCTGACTTTC. Its protein is CASSIVGGRGSGANVLTF.

The chain links TRBV28 to TRBJ1-2; D not resolved. There are 14 residues in the CDR3. Germline lookup yields CDR1 MDHEN and CDR2 SYDVKM. Deletions cut 5 bases from V and 4 bases from J, with 14 bases between. The CDR3 sequence: CASSQTPAPYGYTF. CDR3 sequence (DNA): TGTGCCAGCAGTCAGACGCCGGCTCCCTATGGCTACACCTTC.

The chain links TRBV27 to TRBJ2-5; D might be TRBD2 (5 bases). V was pared by 6 bases and J by 2 bases, with 10 bases between. The V gene's germline CDR1 is MNHEY and CDR2 SMNVEV (reference sequence). This CDR3 has 13 amino acids. The CDR3 is CASRTLAQETQYF. CDR3 DNA sequence: TGTGCCAGCAGGACCCTAGCTCAAGAGACCCAGTACTTC.

The chain is built from TRBV27 and TRBJ1-5; D is ambiguous. The CDR3 length is 13 residues. V was shortened by 2 bases and J by 4 bases, with 6 bases between the two germline ends. Germline CDR1 reads MNHEY; CDR2 reads SMNVEV (reference sequence). CDR3 loop: CASSLMRNQPQHF. In nucleotides, the CDR3 is TGTGCCAGCAGTTTAATGCGGAATCAGCCCCAGCATTTT.

This clone was detected only once. The chain is built from TRBV27 and TRBJ1-1; the match to TRBD1 covers 10 bases. The junction had 5 bases not matched to a gene; V was cut back by 6 bases and J by 4 bases. The CDR3 sequence is 14 residues long. Per germline, CDR1 MNHEY and CDR2 SMNVEV (reference sequence). Here the CDR3 reads CASRTTGGGTEAFF. Here the CDR3 DNA reads TGTGCCAGCAGGACGACAGGGGGCGGCACTGAAGCTTTCTTT.

The chain couples TRBV7-2 to TRBJ1-2, with D uncertain. From germline, CDR1 is SGHTA and CDR2 FQGNSA. The CDR3 is 14 residues long. V was trimmed by 5 bases and J by 2 bases, leaving 12 bases between them. This CDR3 is CASSPGSGNYGYTF. DNA of the CDR3: TGTGCCAGCAGCCCCGGGTCAGGCAACTATGGCTACACCTTC.

This chain connects TRBV6-1 to TRBJ1-2; no clear D. Looked up from germline, CDR1 is MNHNS and CDR2 is SASEGT. V was trimmed by 4 bases and J by 1 base, leaving 10 bases between them. There are 14 residues in the CDR3. For the CDR3, the DNA is TGTGCCAGCAGTGTAGGGCAGCTTAACTATGGCTACACCTTC. This codes for CASSVGQLNYGYTF.

This clone showed up just a few times. The chain links TRBV19 to TRBJ2-7; tentatively, D is TRBD1 (6 bases). Germline assignment: CDR1 LNHDA and CDR2 SQIVND (reference sequence). CDR3 length: 13 residues. Trimming took off 8 bases at V and 1 base at J, with 12 bases between the two ends. Here the CDR3 reads CASSQGSSYEQYF. The CDR3 DNA follows: TGTGCCAGTTCACAGGGATCATCCTACGAGCAGTACTTC.

The rearrangement links TRBV10-3 to TRBJ2-1, with D possibly being TRBD1 or TRBD2 (5 bases each). V shed 4 bases and J shed 9 bases, with 16 bases lying between them. The CDR3 has 14 amino acids. Germline V gene data show CDR1 as ENHRY and CDR2 as SYGVKD. CDR3 in amino acids: CAISVDRDVGEQFF. The CDR3 nucleotides read TGTGCCATCAGTGTAGACCGGGACGTGGGTGAGCAGTTCTTC.

This clone has just a few counts. The J gene is TRBJ2-1, the V gene TRBV9; D not certain. The CDR3 totals 12 residues. Trimming left V 5 bases short and J 6 bases short, with 9 bases between. Germline-derived CDR1 and CDR2 are SGDLS and YYNGEE. The CDR3 loop is CASSGSINEQFF. The CDR3 DNA follows: TGTGCCAGCAGTGGTTCTATCAATGAGCAGTTCTTC.

The rearrangement uses TRBV5-1 and TRBJ2-7; no clear D. CDR1 is SGHRS and CDR2 is YFSETQ in the germline V gene. Trimming took off 2 bases at V and 5 bases at J, with 11 bases between the two ends. The CDR3 has 13 amino acids. The CDR3, as DNA: TGCGCCAGCAGCTTAGGTACAGCCGACGAGCAGTACTTC. Amino acid sequence: CASSLGTADEQYF.

This chain connects TRBV10-3 to TRBJ2-6; possibly TRBD2 for D (6 bases). V lost 3 bases to trimming and J lost 4 bases, with 10 bases between them. The CDR3 length is 15 residues. Germline CDR1 is ENHRY and CDR2 is SYGVKD. In DNA, the CDR3 is TGTGCCATCAGTGAAGGAGGGATCGGGGCCAACGTCCTGACTTTC. Translating gives CAISEGGIGANVLTF.

J is TRBJ2-5 and V is TRBV30; 12 bases are a match to TRBD1. The CDR3 spans 18 residues. Per the germline V gene, CDR1 is GTSNPN and CDR2 is SVGIG (reference sequence). The V and J ends lost 2 bases and 5 bases, in that order; junction bases with no gene match: 15. The CDR3 reads CAWSTRQYGTGGTETQYF. CDR3 DNA sequence: TGTGCCTGGAGTACCCGACAATACGGGACAGGGGGCACCGAGACCCAGTACTTC.

This chain connects TRBV5-4 to TRBJ2-3; TRBD2 aligns across 11 bases. Germline V gives CDR1 SGHNT, CDR2 YYREEE (reference sequence). The CDR3 consists of 16 residues. V was clipped by 2 bases and J by 3 bases; unmatched bases: 5. The CDR3 DNA sequence: TGTGCCAGCAGCTTACTACTAGCGGGAGCTACAGATACGCAGTATTTT. Its translation: CASSLLLAGATDTQYF. The variable domain in full, completed from reference TRBV5-4 and TRBJ2-3, reads ETGVTQSPTHLIKTRGQQVTLRCSSQSGHNTVSWYQQALGQGPQFIFQYYREEENGRGNFPPRFSGLQFPNYSSELNVNALELDDSALYLCASSLLLAGATDTQYFGPGTRLTVL.

The chain recombines TRBV19 with TRBJ2-3, with D possibly TRBD2 on 5 matching bases. V was shortened by 3 bases and J by 1 base, with 8 bases between the two germline ends. The CDR3 has 14 amino acids. CDR1 is LNHDA and CDR2 is SQIVND in the germline V gene (reference sequence). The CDR3 coding sequence is TGTGCCAGTAGTATCTCCGGGGGCACAGATACGCAGTATTTT. This gives the protein CASSISGGTDTQYF. Looking up the rest from reference TRBV19 and TRBJ2-3 gives the full variable domain: DGGITQSPKYLFRKEGQNVTLSCEQNLNHDAMYWYRQDPGQGLRLIYYSQIVNDFQKGDIAEGYSVSREKKESFPLTVTSAQKNPTAFYLCASSISGGTDTQYFGPGTRLTVL.

This chain uses TRBV10-2 with TRBJ1-1; D may be TRBD1 (5 bases). V was clipped by 0 bases and J by 6 bases, with 8 bases between them. CDR3 size: 13 residues. Germline V gene lookup returns CDR1 WSHSY and CDR2 SAAADI. In DNA form, the CDR3 reads TGCGCCAGCAGTGAGTCGTGGGGGGCTGAAGCTTTCTTT. It specifies CASSESWGAEAFF.

This clone was counted between two and nine times. CDR3 loop: CASSLGVQGNQPQHF. In nucleotides, the CDR3 is TGTGCCAGCAGCTTAGGAGTACAGGGAAATCAGCCCCAGCATTTT. The J gene is TRBJ1-5, the V gene TRBV11-2; a possible D gene is TRBD1 (6 bases). This CDR3 is built from 15 residues. Germline lookup yields CDR1 SGHAT and CDR2 FQNNGV. V was shortened by 1 base and J by 4 bases, with 11 bases between the two germline ends.

The chain links TRBV2 to TRBJ2-1; D is uncertain. Germline values: CDR1 SNHLY, CDR2 FYNNEI. Between the trimmed V and J ends, which lost 5 bases and 0 bases, there was a span of 2 bases. The CDR3 contains 12 residues. The chain's CDR3 is CASSFSYNEQFF. The CDR3 region has the DNA TGTGCCAGCAGTTTCTCCTACAATGAGCAGTTCTTC.

This clone was seen only a few times. The chain combines TRBV9 with TRBJ1-2; D uncertain. V shed 3 bases and J shed 4 bases, with 4 bases lying between them. From germline, CDR1 is SGDLS and CDR2 YYNGEE. CDR3 length equals 11 residues. CDR3 in DNA: TGTGCCAGCAGCGCAGGCTATGGCTACACCTTC. Its translation is CASSAGYGYTF.

The genes are TRBV6-5 and TRBJ2-7, with 8 nucleotides matching TRBD2. The length of the CDR3 is 15 residues. The V gene end was trimmed by 0 bases and the J gene end by 0 bases; junction bases not matched to a gene: 1. Germline lookup yields CDR1 MNHEY and CDR2 SVGAGI. Here the CDR3 reads CASSYSGLGSYEQYF. The CDR3, as DNA: TGTGCCAGCAGTTACTCGGGACTAGGCTCCTACGAGCAGTACTTC.